This TCR beta chain was obtained from a study of long-term antiretroviral therapy in people with HIV. Findings and caveats of the study: In HIV, the repertoires covered a tighter span of CDR3 lengths than in controls. Before ART, certain clones expanded, and these dominated the repertoire at all time points.

About this clone: Its matching antigen is unknown.

At survey level, the immunoSEQ assay was run in its v3.0 version. Profiling relied on immunoSEQ multiplex PCR, and the TCRdb table lists in-frame clones only, not all of them. The table shows some 18,000 clones, with 76% occurring only once. Sampling of each donor yielded at least one pre-ART PBMC sample and at least two post-ART PBMC samples. Before DNA extraction, roughly 0.9-10 million cryopreserved PBMC were held in the samples. Germline CDR1 reads GTSNPN; CDR2 reads SVGIG (reference sequence). V lost 1 base and J lost 4, with 5 bases in between. The CDR3 has 11 amino acids. This material consisted of unsorted PBMCs, taken 0.5 years before starting antiretroviral therapy. The chain employs TRBV30 and TRBJ2-7, with D unresolved. This clonotype was obtained from a woman between 50 and 59 years old with HIV. The CDR3 sequence is CAWSGRYEQYF. CDR3 nucleotides: TGTGCCTGGAGTGGCAGATACGAGCAGTACTTC.